The next 20 T cell receptor beta chains were all read from a single sample in a study of glioma-infiltrating T cells. The iRepertoire nested amplicon-rescue multiplex PCR amplified TCR alpha and beta CDR3s from RNA. TCRdb used MiXCR to reprocess the multiplex PCR reads, holding one entry per CDR3 protein. The sample lists 300,000 to 450,000 distinct CDR3 sequences; 41% were seen once. The sample comprised glioma tissue, nonneoplastic brain tissue, or PBMCs (not recorded which). These receptors were obtained from a human donor with low-grade glioma or glioblastoma, undergoing nonglioma brain surgery, or in good health (not recorded which).

DNA of the CDR3: TGTGCCAGCAGCCAAGATAGCGTCGGCCTTGAGGCTTTCTTT. The encoded protein is CASSQDSVGLEAFF. The chain combines TRBV4-2 with TRBJ1-1; no reliable D call. The V end lost 0 bases, the J end lost 11 bases, and 16 bases lay between the germline ends. The CDR3 is 14 amino acids. Looked up from germline, CDR1 is LGHNA and CDR2 is YNFKEQ.

The table lists this clonotype with many counts. V is TRBV20-1 and J is TRBJ2-1; TRBD2 matches at 7 bases. Trimming at V came to 5 bases and at J to 7 bases, leaving 14 bases not matched to a gene. Germline CDR1 DFQATT, CDR2 SNEGSKA (reference sequence). This CDR3 contains 15 residues. In nucleotides, the CDR3 is TGCAGTGCTCTAATCATCGGGAGGTCTACAAATGAGCAGTTCTTC. This translates into CSALIIGRSTNEQFF.

As concerns this clonotype: Being one base from a much bigger clone, this may be a read error. The chain combines TRBV7-9 with TRBJ1-5; TRBD1 matches at 7 bases. Trimming took 3 bases from V and 3 from J; bases not matched to a gene: 5. This CDR3 is 15 amino acids long. Looked up from germline, CDR1 is SEHNR and CDR2 is FQNEAQ (reference sequence). Here the CDR3 DNA reads TGTGCCAGCAGCTTTGTACAGGGGACCAATCAGCCCCAGCATTTT. Its protein product is CASSFVQGTNQPQHF.

This clonotype showed up many times. The chain carries TRBV6-2 or TRBV6-3 and TRBJ1-2, with a weak D call TRBD1 (5 bases). This CDR3 region has 12 residues. V was shortened by 4 bases and J by 8 bases, with 11 bases between the two germline ends. Germline CDR1 is MNHEY and CDR2 is SVGEGT. This CDR3 is CASSLTARGYTF. CDR3 nucleotide sequence: TGTGCCAGCAGTTTGACAGCAAGAGGCTACACCTTC.

The table lists this clonotype with a count of one. It may be a read error: a sequence one base away is much more abundant. The chain combines TRBV20-1 with TRBJ1-6; no firm D call. V was clipped by 3 bases and J by 14 bases, with 11 bases between them. The CDR3 consists of 11 residues. Per the germline V gene, CDR1 is DFQATT and CDR2 is SNEGSKA (reference sequence). In DNA, the CDR3 is TGCAGTGCTAGTGGGCAGTGGACCCTCCACTTT. Amino acid sequence: CSASGQWTLHF.

The chain carries TRBV20-1 and TRBJ2-7; no firm D call. The germline V gene has CDR1 DFQATT and CDR2 SNEGSKA (reference sequence). V was trimmed by 3 bases and J by 2 bases, leaving 11 bases between them. The CDR3 contains 13 residues. The CDR3 nucleotides read TGCAGTGCTAGGGTCACCTACACCTACGAGCAGTACTTC. This encodes CSARVTYTYEQYF.

The rearrangement joins TRBV20-1 to TRBJ1-5; D is undetermined. The CDR3 totals 13 residues. Trimming stripped 4 bases from V and 0 bases from J, with 7 bases between. CDR1 is DFQATT and CDR2 is SNEGSKA in the germline V gene (reference sequence). The CDR3 loop is CSAMIDSNQPQHF. The CDR3 nucleotides read TGCAGTGCTATGATCGATAGCAATCAGCCCCAGCATTTT.

The V and J genes are TRBV4-3 and TRBJ2-1; D tentatively fits TRBD1 or TRBD2 (5 bases each). Trimming cost V 4 bases and J 4 bases, with 23 bases left between them. Germline assignment: CDR1 LGHNA and CDR2 YSLEER. The CDR3 extends over 18 amino acids. In nucleotides, the CDR3 is TGCGCCAGCAGCCCTTTGAGTGCAGGAGAGGGGCCTTACAATGAGCAGTTCTTC. It yields the protein CASSPLSAGEGPYNEQFF.

This clonotype was detected many times. J is TRBJ1-2 and V is TRBV27; possible D gene TRBD1, 5 bases. Germline-derived CDR1 and CDR2 are MNHEY and SMNVEV (reference sequence). Deletions cut 5 bases from V and 5 bases from J, with 18 bases between. This CDR3 has 15 amino acids. The DNA for the CDR3 is TGTGCCAGCAGTCCTGGGGCGCTTGGGAGGTATGGCTACACCTTC. This gives the protein CASSPGALGRYGYTF.

V gene TRBV27 combines with J gene TRBJ2-2, with D perhaps assigned TRBD1 or TRBD2 (6 bases each). Germline loops: CDR1 MNHEY, CDR2 SMNVEV (reference sequence). The CDR3 totals 15 residues. With 8 bases removed from V and 6 bases from J, the gap between germline ends came to 19 bases. Here the CDR3 DNA reads TGTGCCAGCCCCCCCCTGAGGGGGGCGTCCGGGGAGCTGTTTTTT. Translated: CASPPLRGASGELFF.

As to this clonotype: Germline is not matched at one junction end, which may reflect a read error. This chain joins TRBV6-2 or TRBV6-3 and TRBJ2-1, with D hard to call. The CDR3 is 13 residues long. The germline gives CDR1 MNHEY, CDR2 SVGEGT. CDR3 in DNA: TGTGCCAGCAGTTCCCTGACAAGGTATGAGCAGCTCTTC. It specifies CASSSLTRYEQLF.

This clonotype was detected a few times. The rearrangement uses TRBV25-1 and TRBJ1-6, with 9 positions matching TRBD1. Per germline, CDR1 MGHDK and CDR2 SYGVNS. This CDR3 spans 14 amino acids. With 2 bases clipped from V and 9 bases from J, the junction kept 2 bases outside the gene matches. The CDR3 protein is CASSEVTGGSPLHF. The DNA of the CDR3 is TGTGCCAGCAGTGAAGTGACAGGGGGTTCACCCCTCCACTTT.

This clonotype showed up many times. This chain links TRBV6-1 with TRBJ2-5, with 7 bases lining up with TRBD2. The V and J ends lost 6 bases and 0 bases, in that order; junction bases with no gene match: 7. Germline-derived CDR1 and CDR2 are MNHNS and SASEGT. The CDR3 runs to 15 residues. The CDR3 sequence is CASRKPGGYQETQYF. CDR3 sequence (DNA): TGTGCCAGCAGAAAACCCGGGGGGTACCAAGAGACCCAGTACTTC.

The chain has TRBV4-1 and TRBJ2-1, with TRBD2 as a possible D gene (6 bases). The germline V gene has CDR1 MGHRA and CDR2 YSYEKL. The CDR3 consists of 15 residues. The V and J ends lost 0 bases and 9 bases respectively, with 15 bases between them. DNA of the CDR3: TGCGCCAGCAGCCAAGAATCCCGGGAGTGGGTTGAGCAGTTCTTC. Its translation: CASSQESREWVEQFF.

The table lists this clonotype with many counts. This chain joins TRBV6-6 and TRBJ2-3; D unclear. The V end was cut by 0 bases, the J end by 2 bases, with 15 bases between. Germline CDR1 MNHNY, CDR2 SVGAGI (reference sequence). CDR3 size: 17 residues. CDR3 sequence (DNA): TGTGCCAGCAGTTACTCGGCAGCGCCCACCCACACAGATACGCAGTATTTT. Protein: CASSYSAAPTHTDTQYF.

This clonotype was counted ten times or more. CDR3 nucleotide sequence: TGTGCCAGCAGTGCGCCCCCGCCCGAGAACTATGGCTACACCTTC. Its translation: CASSAPPPENYGYTF. The chain links TRBV28 to TRBJ1-2; D remains unclear. Germline V gene sequence: CDR1 MDHEN, CDR2 SYDVKM. The CDR3 runs 15 residues. Trimming stripped 5 bases from V and 2 bases from J, with 15 bases between.

The gene calls are TRBV5-1 and TRBJ1-3, with D perhaps TRBD1 (6 bases). CDR3 length equals 18 residues. CDR1 and CDR2 (germline): SGHRS, YFSETQ. V dropped 0 bases and J dropped 0 bases, with 16 bases sitting between them. The CDR3 reads CASSLAGLGHRSGNTIYF. In DNA form, the CDR3 reads TGCGCCAGCAGCTTGGCTGGGCTGGGACACCGCTCTGGAAACACCATATATTTT.

The gene calls are TRBV28 and TRBJ2-7; 7 nucleotides line up with TRBD1. CDR3 length: 19 amino acids. The V and J ends lost 6 bases and 7 bases, in that order; junction bases with no gene match: 27. Germline V gene lookup returns CDR1 MDHEN and CDR2 SYDVKM. This CDR3 is CASRQPTGCLRSHTEEQYF. The CDR3, as DNA: TGTGCCAGCAGGCAACCGACAGGGTGTCTTAGGTCGCATACCGAGGAGCAGTACTTC. Drawing the rest from reference TRBV28 and TRBJ2-7, the complete variable domain is DVKVTQSSRYLVKRTGEKVFLECVQDMDHENMFWYRQDPGLGLRLIYFSYDVKMKEKGDIPEGYSVSREKKERFSLILESASTNQTSMYLCASRQPTGCLRSHTEEQYFGPGTRLTVT.

A few counts support this clonotype. The rearrangement uses TRBV20-1 and TRBJ2-7; 7 bases are shared with TRBD1. Trimming at V came to 3 bases and at J to 4 bases, leaving 12 bases not matched to a gene. The length of the CDR3 is 15 residues. Germline CDR1 reads DFQATT; CDR2 reads SNEGSKA (reference sequence). The CDR3: CSARVPGQYFYEQYF. CDR3 nucleotides: TGCAGTGCTAGGGTCCCGGGACAGTATTTTTACGAGCAGTACTTC.

This clonotype has just a few counts. The rearrangement links TRBV25-1 to TRBJ1-1, with D tentatively TRBD1 (6 bases). Germline CDR1 is MGHDK and CDR2 is SYGVNS. V was trimmed by 5 bases and J by 5 bases, leaving 15 bases between them. This CDR3 comprises 14 residues. In nucleotides, the CDR3 is TGTGCCAGCAGTCCCCTAGGGGGGGAAACTGAAGCTTTCTTT. It translates to CASSPLGGETEAFF.